Listed below are T cell receptor beta chains from one sample, sequenced in a study of T cells in Graves' hyperthyroidism and ophthalmopathy. TCRdb ran MiXCR on the multiplex PCR reads and lists one entry per CDR3 protein. This sample has about 400,000 distinct CDR3 sequences, with 15% to 19% found just once. The specimen was blood. The source is a woman under 30 with Graves' hyperthyroidism. Each CDR3 is given with its conserved first and last residue. A D gene is named only where the DNA matches it firmly. Rows give clone size only sometimes, using once, few, many, or a class for an expanded clone.

CDR3aa	CDR3nt	d_gene	abundance	v_gene	j_gene
CASSPWDRGSYGYTF	TGTGCCAGCAGCCCTTGGGACAGGGGAAGCTATGGCTACACCTTC	TRBD1	many	TRBV3-1	TRBJ1-2
CASSQEGRQPQHF	TGCGCCAGCAGCCAAGAAGGTCGGCAGCCCCAGCATTTT	NA	NA	TRBV4-1	TRBJ1-5
CASKLDSWAPDSGANVLTF	TGTGCCAGTAAGCTTGATTCTTGGGCGCCAGACTCTGGGGCCAACGTCCTGACTTTC	NA	few	TRBV19	TRBJ2-6
CASSSRGGQETQYF	TGTGCCAGCAGTTCCCGGGGCGGACAAGAGACCCAGTACTTC	NA	many	TRBV28	TRBJ2-5
CSVGAGNTEAFF	TGCAGCGTTGGAGCAGGGAACACTGAAGCTTTCTTT	NA	NA	TRBV29-1	TRBJ1-1
CASSLSQDLNYGYTF	TGTGCCAGCAGCTTAAGTCAGGACCTTAACTATGGCTACACCTTC	NA	many	TRBV7-9	TRBJ1-2
CASSRDRRGVNTEAFF	TGTGCCAGCAGCCGGGACAGGAGGGGGGTGAACACTGAAGCTTTCTTT	TRBD1	few	TRBV7-2	TRBJ1-1
CSALRSYGYTF	TGCAGTGCTCTCAGAAGCTATGGCTACACCTTC	NA	few	TRBV20-1	TRBJ1-2
CASTKGTQKVSGNTIYF	TGTGCCAGCACCAAGGGGACTCAAAAAGTCTCTGGAAACACCATATATTTT	NA	NA	TRBV27	TRBJ1-3
CSAPDRGGHEQYF	TGCAGTGCCCCGGACAGGGGAGGCCACGAGCAGTACTTC	TRBD1	NA	TRBV20-1	TRBJ2-7
CASSQDLAGEAETQYF	TGCGCCAGCAGCCAGGATCTAGCGGGGGAGGCAGAGACCCAGTACTTC	TRBD2	NA	TRBV4-1	TRBJ2-5
CSVVLGNTGELFF	TGCAGCGTTGTCCTTGGGAACACCGGGGAGCTGTTTTTT	NA	few	TRBV29-1	TRBJ2-2
CSARDGYSAKWYSNQPQHF	TGCAGTGCTAGAGATGGGTACAGCGCTAAATGGTATAGCAATCAGCCCCAGCATTTT	NA	many	TRBV20-1	TRBJ1-5
CASSIRTGGIYEQYF	TGTGCCAGCAGTATACGGACAGGAGGGATCTACGAGCAGTACTTC	NA	few	TRBV12-3/TRBV12-4	TRBJ2-7
CASSPLESNTGELFF	TGTGCCAGCAGCCCCTTGGAGTCGAACACCGGGGAGCTGTTTTTT	NA	NA	TRBV11-3	TRBJ2-2
CASTLPGTQETQYF	TGTGCCAGCACCCTCCCGGGAACCCAAGAGACCCAGTACTTC	NA	few	TRBV5-8	TRBJ2-5
CASSYLGENSPLHF	TGTGCCAGCAGTTATTTGGGGGAAAATTCACCCCTCCACTTT	NA	few	TRBV6-1	TRBJ1-6
CASSSGLSSYNEQFF	TGCGCCAGCAGCTCCGGACTTAGCTCCTACAATGAGCAGTTCTTC	NA	many	TRBV5-1	TRBJ2-1
CSVLGQVGGYTF	TGCAGCGTCCTCGGACAGGTTGGGGGCTACACCTTC	TRBD1	many	TRBV29-1	TRBJ1-2
CASSLRSGGALDEQFF	TGCGCCAGCAGCTTGAGAAGCGGGGGGGCATTAGATGAGCAGTTCTTC	TRBD2	many	TRBV5-1	TRBJ2-1
CASSHRLAGAPSDEQYF	TGTGCCAGCTCACACCGACTAGCGGGGGCACCTTCGGACGAGCAGTACTTC	TRBD2	NA	TRBV18	TRBJ2-7
CASSPPLLYSEGEAFF	TGTGCCAGCTCACCACCCCTTTTATACAGCGAAGGTGAAGCTTTCTTT	NA	NA	TRBV18	TRBJ1-1
CASSPWTGDYGYTF	TGTGCCAGCAGCCCCTGGACAGGGGACTATGGCTACACCTTC	TRBD1	few	TRBV12-3/TRBV12-4	TRBJ1-2
CASSLEGLNYGYTF	TGTGCCAGCAGCTTAGAAGGGCTTAACTATGGCTACACCTTC	NA	NA	TRBV11-2	TRBJ1-2
CASSQDPSLTSNTEAFF	TGTGCCAGCAGCCAAGACCCCTCCCTTACCTCGAACACTGAAGCTTTCTTT	NA	many	TRBV3-1	TRBJ1-1
CSARGSGWDTQYF	TGCAGTGCTAGGGGTAGCGGTTGGGATACGCAGTATTTT	NA	many	TRBV20-1	TRBJ2-3
CASTWQASSESNQPQHF	TGTGCCAGCACGTGGCAGGCGTCATCAGAGAGCAATCAGCCCCAGCATTTT	NA	many	TRBV2	TRBJ1-5
CASSHRTGVTGELFF	TGTGCCAGCAGTCACCGGACAGGGGTCACCGGGGAGCTGTTTTTT	TRBD1	NA	TRBV6-2/TRBV6-3	TRBJ2-2
CSARDRRSGRRDEQFF	TGCAGTGCTAGAGATAGAAGGAGCGGGAGAAGGGATGAGCAGTTCTTC	TRBD2	NA	TRBV20-1	TRBJ2-1
CASTPGLEEWYF	TGTGCCAGCACCCCCGGACTAGAGGAATGGTACTTC	TRBD2	NA	TRBV7-9	TRBJ2-5
CASSPFAGAETQYF	TGTGCCAGCAGCCCCTTCGCGGGGGCCGAGACCCAGTACTTC	NA	many	TRBV7-3	TRBJ2-5
CASAAGGGANVLTF	TGCGCCAGCGCAGCCGGGGGAGGGGCCAACGTCCTGACTTTC	NA	few	TRBV5-1	TRBJ2-6
CSARAGYTF	TGCAGTGCGCGGGCGGGCTACACCTTC	NA	few	TRBV20-1	TRBJ1-2
CASGLPQGRQPQHF	TGTGCCAGCGGCCTACCTCAGGGGCGTCAGCCCCAGCATTTT	NA	few	TRBV28	TRBJ1-5
CASSTLAGVFNEQFF	TGTGCCAGCAGTACCCTAGCGGGAGTCTTCAATGAGCAGTTCTTC	TRBD2	many	TRBV28	TRBJ2-1
CSARPQTGNLNSPLHF	TGCAGTGCTAGACCCCAGACAGGGAACTTAAATTCACCCCTCCACTTT	TRBD1	many	TRBV20-1	TRBJ1-6
CASSPTGKQPQHF	TGTGCCAGCAGTCCCACAGGGAAACAGCCCCAGCATTTT	NA	once	TRBV6-1	TRBJ1-5
CASSLGLRGAGANVLTF	TGTGCCAGCAGCTTAGGCCTACGGGGTGCTGGGGCCAACGTCCTGACTTTC	NA	NA	TRBV13	TRBJ2-6
CASSFGTGLYGYTF	TGTGCCAGCAGTTTCGGGACAGGGCTCTATGGCTACACCTTC	TRBD1	many	TRBV12-3/TRBV12-4	TRBJ1-2
CASSQNLVYTDTQYF	TGTGCCAGCAGCCAAAACCTCGTTTACACAGATACGCAGTATTTT	NA	many	TRBV3-1	TRBJ2-3
CASSPGQPQSPLHF	TGCGCCAGCAGCCCGGGACAGCCTCAGTCACCCCTCCACTTT	TRBD1	NA	TRBV5-1	TRBJ1-6
CASSLKGLSNQPQHF	TGTGCCAGCAGTCTTAAAGGCCTAAGCAATCAGCCCCAGCATTTT	NA	many	TRBV12-3/TRBV12-4	TRBJ1-5
CASSFSLGTEAFF	TGTGCCAGCAGCTTCTCGCTGGGTACTGAAGCTTTCTTT	NA	many	TRBV7-9	TRBJ1-1
CAISLPRDGYNEQFF	TGTGCCATCAGTCTTCCCAGGGACGGCTACAATGAGCAGTTCTTC	NA	many	TRBV10-3	TRBJ2-1
CASSYGGGGEKLFF	TGTGCCAGCAGTTATGGGGGAGGAGGTGAAAAACTGTTTTTT	NA	many	TRBV6-1	TRBJ1-4
CASNQASSGANVLTF	TGTGCCAGCAACCAGGCCTCCTCTGGGGCCAACGTCCTGACTTTC	NA	few	TRBV6-2/TRBV6-3	TRBJ2-6
CASSLSGRAVETQYF	TGCGCCAGCAGCCTTAGCGGGAGGGCCGTTGAGACCCAGTACTTC	TRBD2	NA	TRBV4-1	TRBJ2-5
CASSLTGTSGPSTDTQYF	TGCGCCAGCAGCTTGACAGGGACTAGCGGACCTAGCACAGATACGCAGTATTTT	TRBD2	many	TRBV5-1	TRBJ2-3
CASSLDYSSTWDEQYF	TGTGCCAGCAGCTTAGATTATAGCTCGACCTGGGACGAGCAGTACTTC	NA	many	TRBV11-2	TRBJ2-7
CASSLTGSQGNTGELFF	TGTGCCAGCAGCTTAACCGGTAGTCAGGGTAACACCGGGGAGCTGTTTTTT	NA	many	TRBV7-3	TRBJ2-2
CASSAGTWENEQYF	TGTGCCAGTAGTGCGGGAACGTGGGAGAACGAGCAGTACTTC	NA	NA	TRBV19	TRBJ2-7
CASSLGTGSGETQYF	TGTGCCAGCAGTTTGGGGACAGGGAGCGGGGAGACCCAGTACTTC	TRBD1	NA	TRBV27	TRBJ2-5
CASSARGASNTEAFF	TGTGCCAGCAGTGCCCGGGGAGCTAGCAACACTGAAGCTTTCTTT	NA	many	TRBV6-1	TRBJ1-1
CSARAQAGANVLTF	TGCAGTGCTAGAGCACAGGCTGGGGCCAACGTCCTGACTTTC	NA	few	TRBV20-1	TRBJ2-6